One and the same sample provided the 2 T cell receptor beta chains below, sequenced in a study of identical twins. TCRdb re-derived calls from the 5' RACE reads in MiXCR, one entry per CDR3 protein. The repertoire holds roughly 250,000 distinct CDR3 sequences, with 7% to 8.5% as singletons. These data were also filed under a second study, of yellow fever vaccine responses in identical twins.

The specimen was CD8+ T cells sorted from blood. Receptor source: a young woman in good health.

This clonotype was recorded at least ten times. V is TRBV28 and J is TRBJ1-2; D ambiguous. Germline V gene lookup returns CDR1 MDHEN and CDR2 SYDVKM. V was pared by 3 bases and J by 3 bases, with 8 bases between. The CDR3 is 13 residues long. The CDR3 sequence: CASSFWADYGYTF. CDR3 in DNA: TGTGCCAGCAGTTTCTGGGCAGACTATGGCTACACCTTC.

The chain couples TRBV29-1 to TRBJ2-5; TRBD1 agrees at 8 bases. This CDR3 region has 15 residues. V dropped 3 bases and J dropped 5; count of bases not matched to a gene: 11. CDR1 is SQVTM and CDR2 is ANQGSEA in the germline V gene. CDR3 protein: CSVDRLNRGEETQYF. The CDR3, as DNA: TGCAGCGTTGATAGGTTGAACAGGGGGGAGGAGACCCAGTACTTC.